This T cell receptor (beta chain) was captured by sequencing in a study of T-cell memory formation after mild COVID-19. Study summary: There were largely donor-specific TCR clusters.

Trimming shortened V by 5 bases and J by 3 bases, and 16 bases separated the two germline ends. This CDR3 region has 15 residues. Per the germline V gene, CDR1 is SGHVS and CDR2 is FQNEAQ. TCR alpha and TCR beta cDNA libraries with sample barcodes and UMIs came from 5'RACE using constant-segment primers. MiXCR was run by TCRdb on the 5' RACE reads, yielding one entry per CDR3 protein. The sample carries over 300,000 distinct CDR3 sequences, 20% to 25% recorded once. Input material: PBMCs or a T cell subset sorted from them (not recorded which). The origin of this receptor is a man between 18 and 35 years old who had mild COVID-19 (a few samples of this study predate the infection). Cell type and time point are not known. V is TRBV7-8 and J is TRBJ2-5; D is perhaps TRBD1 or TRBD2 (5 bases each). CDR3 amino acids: CASSLPWDQEETQYF. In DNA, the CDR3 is TGTGCCAGCAGCCTGCCGTGGGACCAAGAAGAGACCCAGTACTTC.